One and the same sample provided the 18 T cell receptor beta chains below, sequenced in a study of T cells in Graves' hyperthyroidism and ophthalmopathy. TCR beta CDR3 region amplification was performed from RNA transcripts. The TCR CDR3 was amplified in a first-round RT-PCR using the HTBI primer set. TCRdb fed the multiplex PCR reads into MiXCR, producing one record per CDR3 protein. The sample lists roughly 100,000 distinct CDR3 sequences, about half occurring once. The specimen sequenced was blood. These receptor sequences come from a man aged 35 to 55 with Graves' hyperthyroidism.

In this sample, this clonotype turned up a few times. The rearrangement joins TRBV7-3 to TRBJ2-3; D ambiguous. CDR1 and CDR2 from the germline V gene are SGHTA and FQGTGA. The CDR3 is 14 amino acids. Trimming took 5 bases from V and 1 from J, leaving 10 bases between them. The CDR3 DNA reads TGTGCCAGCAGCCAAGCTCAGGGCACAGATACGCAGTATTTT. Amino acids: CASSQAQGTDTQYF.

In the case of this clonotype: The junction departs from the called germline gene at one end, perhaps through a read error. The genes are TRBV18 and TRBJ2-7; D is ambiguous. Germline CDR1 reads KGHSH; CDR2 reads LQKENI. This CDR3 has 15 amino acids. CDR3 region: CASSPPPDGTYEQHF. The CDR3 nucleotides are TGTGCCAGCTCACCACCCCCGGACGGAACCTACGAGCAGCACTTC.

Ten or more counts support this clonotype. The rearrangement uses TRBV7-9 and TRBJ1-6; 7 bases match TRBD1. This CDR3 has 14 amino acids. J was trimmed by 9 bases and V by 3 bases; bases with no gene match: 5. The germline V gene has CDR1 SEHNR and CDR2 FQNEAQ (reference sequence). The CDR3 loop reads CASSFTGVRSPLHF. The DNA for the CDR3 is TGTGCCAGCAGCTTTACAGGGGTTCGTTCACCCCTCCACTTT.

About this clonotype itself: One junction end disagrees with the germline gene, perhaps due to a read error. This chain uses TRBV15 with TRBJ2-6, with D perhaps matching TRBD2 (5 bases). Germline V gene lookup returns CDR1 LNHNV and CDR2 YYDKDF (reference sequence). This CDR3 comprises 13 residues. CDR3 bases: TGTGCCACCAGCCCCCGGCGGGCGAACGTCCTGACTTTC. Its translation: CATSPRRANVLTF.

A note on this clonotype: Since a much larger clone is just one base distant, this may be a read error. V usage is TRBV14 and J usage is TRBJ2-7; D call uncertain. The V and J ends lost 3 bases and 5 bases respectively, with 8 bases between them. This CDR3 has 12 amino acids. In germline, CDR1 is SGHDN, CDR2 FVKESK. CDR3 in amino acids: CASSQYIHEQYF. The CDR3 region has the DNA TGTGCCAGCAGCCAGTATATCCACGAGCAGTACTTC.

With regard to this clonotype: Because it lacks the conserved phenylalanine or tryptophan at the end, this CDR3 is likely a read error. The DNA is left out, because the CDR3 cannot be placed on it with certainty; the CDR3 is given as TCRdb lists it. The chain has TRBV6-5 and TRBJ1-1; the table's D call TRBD1 went unverified against the DNA. The CDR3 is 13 residues long, ends included. Per germline, CDR1 MNHEY and CDR2 SVGAGI. CDR3 amino acids: CASNAHENTEAFL.

The chain couples TRBV29-1 to TRBJ1-4; TRBD1 matches 7 bases. The trim removed 6 bases at V and 8 bases at J, leaving 6 bases unmatched. The germline gives CDR1 SQVTM, CDR2 ANQGSEA. CDR3 length: 12 amino acids. The CDR3 loop reads CSVLTGNEKLFF. CDR3 DNA: TGCAGCGTCCTGACAGGGAACGAAAAACTGTTTTTT. The full variable domain, its missing parts supplied by reference TRBV29-1 and TRBJ1-4, is SAVISQKPSRDICQRGTSLTIQCQVDSQVTMMFWYRQQPGQSLTLIATANQGSEATYESGFVIDKFPISRPNLTFSTLTVSNMSPEDSSIYLCSVLTGNEKLFFGSGTQLSVL.

This clonotype was seen only once. The chain employs TRBV10-3 and TRBJ2-7; possibly TRBD1 for D (6 bases). This CDR3 is 14 amino acids long. CDR1 is ENHRY, CDR2 SYGVKD, per germline. V was cut by 10 bases and J by 0 bases, with 16 bases left in between. The CDR3 region is CASPGHRDSYEQYF. The CDR3 DNA is TGTGCCAGCCCCGGCCACAGGGACTCCTACGAGCAGTACTTC.

The chain has TRBV25-1 and TRBJ2-3; weak D call: TRBD2 (5 bases). The germline gives CDR1 MGHDK, CDR2 SYGVNS. CDR3 size: 15 residues. The CDR3 sequence: CASRPGLSSTDTQYF. CDR3 in DNA: TGTGCTAGCCGACCCGGACTGTCTAGCACAGATACGCAGTATTTT.

V gene TRBV3-1 combines with J gene TRBJ1-2, with D possibly being TRBD1 (5 bases). Germline loops: CDR1 LGHDT, CDR2 YNNKEL (reference sequence). CDR3 length: 13 amino acids. Trimming left V 9 bases short and J 6 bases short, with 17 bases between. In DNA, the CDR3 is TGTGCCAGTTCCCGTGCAGGGTTTGATGGCTACACCTTC. Its translation: CASSRAGFDGYTF.

This chain links TRBV10-2 with TRBJ2-7; TRBD2 matches at 7 bases. V dropped 3 bases and J dropped 4; count of bases not matched to a gene: 9. This CDR3 spans 15 amino acids. Looked up from germline, CDR1 is WSHSY and CDR2 is SAAADI. The CDR3 DNA is TGCGCCAGCAGTGAAGGTTTGGGGACTACATACGAGCAGTACTTC. Translated: CASSEGLGTTYEQYF.

This clonotype has a count of ten or more. One end of the junction varies from germline; a read error may be responsible. The chain links TRBV6-4 to TRBJ2-7; 8 bases match TRBD1. From germline, CDR1 is MRHNA and CDR2 SNTAGT. This CDR3 has 14 residues. In DNA, the CDR3 is TGTGCCAGGGGAGACAGGGGCGACTCCTACAAGCAGTACTTC. Translating it yields CARGDRGDSYKQYF.

This clonotype was observed at least ten times. The chain combines TRBV5-1 with TRBJ2-6; D possibly corresponds to TRBD1 (5 bases). Per the germline V gene, CDR1 is SGHRS and CDR2 is YFSETQ. V lost 1 base to trimming and J lost 4 bases, with 6 bases between them. This CDR3 is 14 amino acids long. CDR3 residues: CASSLSGGANVLTF. As DNA, the CDR3 is TGCGCCAGCAGCTTGTCAGGGGGGGCCAACGTCCTGACTTTC.

The chain couples TRBV2 to TRBJ1-6; D is uncertain. This CDR3 is 17 amino acids long. The V and J ends lost 2 bases and 0 bases respectively, with 11 bases between them. The V gene's germline CDR1 is SNHLY and CDR2 FYNNEI. DNA of the CDR3: TGTGCCAGCAGTGAACCGACTAAAACCTCCTATAATTCACCCCTCCACTTT. Its protein product is CASSEPTKTSYNSPLHF.

The sample holds one count of this clonotype. The V and J genes are TRBV30 and TRBJ1-4; D ambiguous. The CDR3 runs to 13 residues. The V end was cut by 0 bases, the J end by 5 bases, with 7 bases between. Germline values: CDR1 GTSNPN, CDR2 SVGIG (reference sequence). CDR3 coding DNA: TGTGCCTGGAGTGTAATACACAATGAAAAACTGTTTTTT. It specifies CAWSVIHNEKLFF.

The chain uses TRBV7-2 and TRBJ2-1; TRBD2 matches 9 bases. CDR3 length equals 13 residues. Germline V gene data show CDR1 as SGHTA and CDR2 as FQGNSA. Trimming cost V 9 bases and J 4 bases; bases outside gene matches: 4. The CDR3: CARGTSRYNEQFF. CDR3 DNA: TGTGCCAGGGGGACTAGCAGATACAATGAGCAGTTCTTC.

This clonotype was detected many times. The rearrangement joins TRBV2 to TRBJ2-3; the D gene is possibly TRBD2 (6 bases). The V end lost 5 bases, the J end lost 3 bases, and 9 bases lay between the germline ends. CDR1 and CDR2 (germline): SNHLY, FYNNEI. This CDR3 has 13 amino acids. The CDR3 sequence is CASSWDSTDTQYF. The CDR3 DNA is TGTGCCAGCAGTTGGGACTCGACAGATACGCAGTATTTT.

This chain connects TRBV10-3 to TRBJ1-1; the match to TRBD1 covers 8 bases. This CDR3 has 18 amino acids. Looked up from germline, CDR1 is ENHRY and CDR2 is SYGVKD. V gave up 1 base and J gave up 0 bases; unmatched junction bases: 10. DNA of the CDR3: TGTGCCATCAGTGAGTTGAATCAGGGGGCTTCAGTGAACACTGAAGCTTTCTTT. The encoded protein is CAISELNQGASVNTEAFF.